This T cell receptor beta chain originates from a study of T cell responses to AZD1222 COVID-19 vaccine. The CDR3 is 17 residues long. CDR1 is MNHEY and CDR2 is SVGEGT in the germline V gene. V lost 3 bases to trimming and J lost 5 bases, with 22 bases between them. The table came from immunoSEQ multiplex PCR; TCRdb's copy has only in-frame clones and leaves some out. The table records 130,000 or so clones, roughly 86% of them present only once. On this clone: Its antigen is unidentified.

Notes on the study in general: Seropositive at baseline were only a handful of AZD1222 recipients. It should be noted that donors were predominantly white British and more often female, and clonal diversity was possibly underestimated. Close to half of spike-specific TCRs reportedly recognize unmutated variant regions.

The chain links TRBV6-2 or TRBV6-3 to TRBJ2-5; possible D gene TRBD1, 7 bases. The origin of this receptor is an adult in good health. This specimen consisted of peripheral blood, obtained on day 0 of AZD1222 vaccination. The CDR3 nucleotides read TGTGCCAGCAGTTATACCCGCAAGGAGGGGGCGAGGGAGACCCAGTACTTC. Translating it yields CASSYTRKEGARETQYF.